The present entry profiles one TCR beta chain with its context. This sample is drawn from a study of blood T cell repertoires in COVID-19. Looking at the study overall: The analysed material was cDNA or gDNA that came from T cells, B-cell-depleted T cells, or PBMCs.

CDR3 length: 12 residues. V shed 5 bases and J shed 3 bases, with 7 bases lying between them. Per the original data handling: Amplified reference gene primers provided the basis for estimating nucleated cell counts. Libraries were prepared by immunoSEQ multiplex PCR; TCRdb keeps only in-frame clonotypes and omits some of them. V and J calls plus clone size are reproduced from that table; the DNA served to infer D and trimming. The table shows almost 300,000 clones, with around 90% occurring only once. The sequence came from a man between 65 and 85 years old with acute or convalescent COVID-19. The sample was peripheral blood. The J gene is TRBJ1-2, the V gene TRBV12-3 or TRBV12-4, with D hard to call. Here the CDR3 DNA reads TGTGCCAGCAGTCTGCGGTACTATGGCTACACCTTC. Its translation: CASSLRYYGYTF.